The rows below give T cell receptor beta chains drawn from one sample of a study of T cell responses to AZD1222 COVID-19 vaccine. TCRdb's table, derived via immunoSEQ multiplex PCR, lists solely in-frame clones and lacks some. The table has approximately 99,000 clones, approximately 89% seen once. The input for sequencing was peripheral blood, taken 28 days after the second AZD1222 dose. These TCRs come from an adult who received the AZD1222 COVID-19 vaccine. Both conserved end residues are part of each CDR3. The order of the fields is CDR3 length, D gene, J gene, clone size, V gene, CDR3 DNA, CDR3 protein. A D gene is named only where the DNA matches it firmly. Clone size, where shown, is once, few, many, or a class for clones that have expanded.

>16|NA|TRBJ1-1|NA|TRBV28
TGTGCCAGCCCTCCACCAACCCGGACTTTGAACACTGAAGCTTTCTTT
CASPPPTRTLNTEAFF
>14|NA|TRBJ2-7|NA|TRBV19
TGTGCCAGTAGTAGTTTCAGTAACTCCTACGAGCAGTACTTC
CASSSFSNSYEQYF
>14|NA|TRBJ2-3|NA|TRBV2
TGTGCCAGCAGTGAACGCAGGGGTCCAGATACGCAGTATTTT
CASSERRGPDTQYF
>15|TRBD1|TRBJ2-1|NA|TRBV18
TGTGCCAGCTCACGAATTGGGCAGGGGGACAATGAGCAGTTCTTC
CASSRIGQGDNEQFF
>14|TRBD1|TRBJ2-2|NA|TRBV28
TGTGCCAGTACCACAGGGGGCAAGGACGGGGAGCTGTTTTTT
CASTTGGKDGELFF
>16|NA|TRBJ1-1|NA|TRBV19
TGTGCCAGTAGTATACAGGGCCCGCCACGGGGGACTGAAGCTTTCTTT
CASSIQGPPRGTEAFF
>15|NA|TRBJ2-2|NA|TRBV19
TGTGCCAGTAGTGATATGGCAGGGGCGGTCGGGGAGCTGTTTTTT
CASSDMAGAVGELFF
>16|TRBD1|TRBJ1-6|NA|TRBV5-4
TGTGCCAGCAGCACAGGGGGACAGGCGCTTAATTCACCCCTCCACTTT
CASSTGGQALNSPLHF
>14|NA|TRBJ1-2|NA|TRBV21-1
TGTGCCAGCTCCGAGACAGCACATAACTATGGCTACACCTTC
CASSETAHNYGYTF
>14|TRBD1|TRBJ1-1|NA|TRBV6-6
TGTGCCAGCAGCCCGGGACAGTCATACACTGAAGCTTTCTTT
CASSPGQSYTEAFF
>16|TRBD2|TRBJ2-1|NA|TRBV3-1/TRBV3-2
TGTGCCAGCAGCCAAGTTCTCACTAGCGGGAGCGATGAGCAGTTCTTC
CASSQVLTSGSDEQFF
>15|TRBD1|TRBJ1-3|NA|TRBV5-6
TGTGCCAGCAGCTTCAGGGGGCTAAATGGAAACACCATATATTTT
CASSFRGLNGNTIYF
>12|NA|TRBJ2-3|NA|TRBV5-4
TGTGCCAGCAGCTTGAAGGGAGATACGCAGTATTTT
CASSLKGDTQYF
>15|TRBD1|TRBJ2-7|NA|TRBV9
TGTGCCAGCAGCGTAGGGGAGGACAGGGGCTACGAGCAGTACTTC
CASSVGEDRGYEQYF
>14|NA|TRBJ1-2|once|TRBV19
TGTGCCAGTAGCCTCAGGGGTGCAAACTATGGCTACACCTTC
CASSLRGANYGYTF
>13|NA|TRBJ1-2|NA|TRBV12-3/TRBV12-4
TGTGCCAGCAGTCAAGTAACCAGGGTCGGCCTCACCTTC
CASSQVTRVGLTF
>12|NA|TRBJ1-2|NA|TRBV10-1
TGCGCCAGCAGTGACTCGGATTATGGCTACACCTTC
CASSDSDYGYTF
>14|NA|TRBJ2-2|NA|TRBV19
TGTGCCAGTACCGACGGTTCCTGGACCGGGGAGCTGTTTTTT
CASTDGSWTGELFF
>13|NA|TRBJ2-7|NA|TRBV19
TGTGCCAGTAGGGCGAGCAGCTCCTACGAGCAGTACTTC
CASRASSSYEQYF
>16|NA|TRBJ1-4|NA|TRBV11-3
TGTGCCAGCAGCTTAAGGGTTGGTGTTCCTAATGAAAAACTGTTTTTT
CASSLRVGVPNEKLFF
>16|NA|TRBJ2-3|NA|TRBV28
TGTGCCAGCAGTACTCTCGACTCACTGGGCACAGATACGCAGTATTTT
CASSTLDSLGTDTQYF